These T cell receptor beta chains were read from a single sample in a study of T cell responses to AZD1222 COVID-19 vaccine. Measured with immunoSEQ multiplex PCR; TCRdb has only the in-frame clones, and not every one. The table lists 180,000 or so clones, around 90% of them singletons. Sequencing was performed on peripheral blood, taken on day 0 of AZD1222 vaccination. All receptors come from an adult in good health. CDR3s include the opening cysteine and the closing phenylalanine or tryptophan. D genes are given only for firm matches. A row's size may be missing; if present it is once, few, many or a size class.

.	.	TRBV12-2	TRBJ2-7	TGTGCAAGTCGCTCAAGACTAGCGGAGATCTCCTACGAGCAGTACTTC	CASRSRLAEISYEQYF
.	TRBD1	TRBV19	TRBJ1-3	TGTGCCAGTACCCCGACAGGGATGGCTGGAAACACCATATATTTT	CASTPTGMAGNTIYF
.	TRBD2	TRBV5-6	TRBJ2-1	TGTGCCAGCAGATCCGGACTAGCAGCGTACAATGAGCAGTTCTTC	CASRSGLAAYNEQFF
once	TRBD2	TRBV27	TRBJ2-7	TGTGCCAGCAGTTTTATTAGCGGGAGCCACGAGCAGTACTTC	CASSFISGSHEQYF
.	.	TRBV25-1	TRBJ2-2	TGTGCCAGCAGTGAAAGAGTTGCCGGGGAGCTGTTTTTT	CASSERVAGELFF
.	.	TRBV7-9	TRBJ2-5	TGTGCCAGCAGCTTAGTACAGTACCAAGAGACCCAGTACTTC	CASSLVQYQETQYF
.	.	TRBV5-1	TRBJ2-5	TGCGCCAGCAGCTTGGGAGGGGTCGGTCGAAAGACCCAGTACTTC	CASSLGGVGRKTQYF
.	TRBD1	TRBV12-5	TRBJ1-5	TGTGCTAGTGGTTTGGCGCCGGGTGACAGGGTGCTCGGCAATCAGCCCCAGCATTTT	CASGLAPGDRVLGNQPQHF
.	.	TRBV2	TRBJ2-5	TGTGCCAGCAGTCTTACCATGTACCAAGAGACCCAGTACTTC	CASSLTMYQETQYF
.	.	TRBV27	TRBJ1-3	TGTGCCAGCAGTTTACAACGAGGAAACACCATATATTTT	CASSLQRGNTIYF
.	TRBD1	TRBV30	TRBJ2-7	TGTGCCTGGAGCCAAGATCGGGACAGGGGCGTTGACGAGCAGTACTTC	CAWSQDRDRGVDEQYF
once	TRBD1	TRBV11-2	TRBJ1-5	TGTGCCAGCAGCTTAGATCTCCAGGGGGGACAGCCCCAGCATTTT	CASSLDLQGGQPQHF
.	.	TRBV6-5	TRBJ1-1	TGTGCCAGCAGTTCGCCCAGGAACACTGAAGCTTTCTTT	CASSSPRNTEAFF
.	.	TRBV20-1	TRBJ1-1	TGCAGTGCTAGTACTATTAACCCACAGGGAGCTGAAGCTTTCTTT	CSASTINPQGAEAFF
.	.	TRBV11-2	TRBJ2-5	TGTGCCAGCAGCTTAGACGGGAGTAGGGAGACCCAGTACTTC	CASSLDGSRETQYF
.	.	TRBV29-1	TRBJ1-1	TGCAGCGTTGTTGAGGATACGAACACTGAAGCTTTCTTT	CSVVEDTNTEAFF
few	TRBD2	TRBV6-5	TRBJ2-7	TGTGCCAGCAGTTACTCCCTAGCGGGTTTTTTCTACGAGCAGTACTTC	CASSYSLAGFFYEQYF
once	.	TRBV7-6	TRBJ2-1	TGTGCCAGCAGCTTAGGGCATGCCGGGAGCGGGTACAATGAGCAGTTCTTC	CASSLGHAGSGYNEQFF
.	.	TRBV2	TRBJ2-7	TGTGCCAGCAGCCCCCGGCAGGCCTACGAGCAGTACTTC	CASSPRQAYEQYF
.	.	TRBV4-1	TRBJ1-3	TGCGCCAGCAGCCAAGATGCAAGTGGAAACACCATATATTTT	CASSQDASGNTIYF
.	.	TRBV27	TRBJ2-7	TGTGCCAGCAGTTCGGGAGAGAGATCCTACGAGCAGTACTTC	CASSSGERSYEQYF
.	TRBD2	TRBV3-1/TRBV3-2	TRBJ2-7	TGTGCCAGCAGCCAAGGAGCGGGAGACTACGAGCAGTACTTC	CASSQGAGDYEQYF
.	.	TRBV5-1	TRBJ1-3	TGCGCCAGCAGCCCAGGGATGCCTATCTCTGGAAACACCATATATTTT	CASSPGMPISGNTIYF
.	TRBD2	TRBV14	TRBJ2-1	TGTGCCAGCAGCCAATCATGGACTAGCGGGGGACTCTCCTACAATGAGCAGTTCTTC	CASSQSWTSGGLSYNEQFF
.	.	TRBV29-1	TRBJ1-2	TGCAGCGTTCAAAAAGGCTATGGCTACACCTTC	CSVQKGYGYTF
once	TRBD2	TRBV5-4	TRBJ2-2	TGTGCCAGCAGCTTGGCGGGAGGAACCGGGGAGCTGTTTTTT	CASSLAGGTGELFF
.	.	TRBV10-2	TRBJ2-7	TGCGCCAGCAGTGAGTCAACGTCGCCCGAGCAGTACTTC	CASSESTSPEQYF
.	TRBD1	TRBV2	TRBJ2-5	TGTGCCAGCAGGGGGGACAGAGGGGAGACCCAGTACTTC	CASRGDRGETQYF
.	TRBD1	TRBV30	TRBJ2-7	TGTGCCTGGAGTGTACTCGGGACAGGGTACCACGAGCAGTACTTC	CAWSVLGTGYHEQYF
.	.	TRBV4-2	TRBJ2-5	TGTGCCAGCAGCCAAGATGTGGCAGGACAAGAGACCCAGTACTTC	CASSQDVAGQETQYF
.	.	TRBV12-3/TRBV12-4	TRBJ1-5	TGTGCCAGCAGTTTAACAGGTTCGCCCCAGCATTTT	CASSLTGSPQHF
.	.	TRBV11-2	TRBJ2-5	TGTGCCAGCAGCCCGTCCTCCCCTAGGGGGGAGACCCAGTACTTC	CASSPSSPRGETQYF
.	.	TRBV2	TRBJ1-1	TGTGCCAGCAGTGAAGCGTGGGGGGCCAACACTGAAGCTTTCTTT	CASSEAWGANTEAFF
.	.	TRBV5-6	TRBJ1-2	TGTGCCAGCAGCTTGGCGGGACCGCCTATTAACTATGGCTACACCTTC	CASSLAGPPINYGYTF